Each of the 28 T cell receptor beta chains below was sequenced from the same sample in a study of blood T cell repertoires in COVID-19. The repertoire was sequenced with immunoSEQ multiplex PCR; TCRdb's copy has only in-frame clones and lacks some. Counted here are approximately 300,000 clones, around 90% occurring once; the ten biggest clones make up under 6.5%. The sample taken for sequencing was peripheral blood. These receptors were taken from a man between 18 and 35 years old who had recovered from COVID-19.

This clone was detected once. This rearrangement joins TRBV27 to TRBJ2-3, with 10 positions matching TRBD2. The V segment lost 3 bases and the J segment 4 bases; nucleotides outside the gene matches: 10. Germline values: CDR1 MNHEY, CDR2 SMNVEV (reference sequence). The CDR3 is made up of 17 amino acids. As DNA, the CDR3 is TGTGCCAGCAGTTTCGCCACTAGCGGGGTGGTCCCAGATACGCAGTATTTT. Encoded protein: CASSFATSGVVPDTQYF.

V and J are TRBV6-1 and TRBJ2-2, with 7 bases that match TRBD2. This CDR3 is built from 19 residues. Germline-derived CDR1 and CDR2 are MNHNS and SASEGT. V was pared by 1 base and J by 3 bases, with 14 bases of the junction left unmatched. The CDR3 DNA is TGTGCCAGCAGTGAAGGGGCTAGCGGCCCACTCCTGGACACCGGGGAGCTGTTTTTT. Protein: CASSEGASGPLLDTGELFF.

This clone was seen a single time. This chain uses TRBV11-2 with TRBJ1-2; 8 bases align to TRBD1. With V trimmed by 5 bases and J by 4 bases, 3 bases remained unmatched. The CDR3 contains 13 residues. Germline V gives CDR1 SGHAT, CDR2 FQNNGV. This CDR3 reads CASSQDRAYGYTF. CDR3 bases: TGTGCCAGCAGCCAGGACAGGGCCTATGGCTACACCTTC.

This clone was counted a few times. The chain has TRBV7-9 and TRBJ1-4; 8 nucleotides align to TRBD1. V trimming: 5 bases; J trimming: 0 bases; junction bases outside the gene matches: 5. Germline V CDR1 and CDR2: SEHNR, FQNEAQ (reference sequence). This CDR3 is built from 16 residues. DNA for the CDR3: TGTGCCAGCAGCGGGGACAGGACCCCAACTAATGAAAAACTGTTTTTT. It specifies CASSGDRTPTNEKLFF.

This sequence joins TRBV5-1 and TRBJ2-3; 7 bases fit TRBD1. CDR1 is SGHRS and CDR2 is YFSETQ in the germline V gene. Trimming took 4 bases from V and 2 from J; bases not matched to a gene: 4. CDR3 size: 14 residues. CDR3 amino acids: CASSQGQYTDTQYF. CDR3 sequence (DNA): TGCGCCAGCAGCCAGGGACAGTACACAGATACGCAGTATTTT.

The chain is built from TRBV4-1 and TRBJ2-1; weak D call: TRBD1 (6 bases). This CDR3 contains 13 residues. CDR1 is MGHRA, CDR2 YSYEKL, per germline. V was pared by 4 bases and J by 9 bases, with 13 bases between. CDR3 sequence (DNA): TGCGCCAGCAGCCTTTTGGGGGCAAGTGAGCAGTTCTTC. Its translation is CASSLLGASEQFF.

The rearrangement links TRBV27 to TRBJ2-2; D gene uncertain. V lost 3 bases and J 6 bases, leaving 5 bases between the germline ends. Per germline, CDR1 MNHEY and CDR2 SMNVEV (reference sequence). This CDR3 spans 12 amino acids. DNA for the CDR3: TGTGCCAGCAGTTTCAGTCCCGGGGAGCTGTTTTTT. Translating it yields CASSFSPGELFF.

The chain recombines TRBV3-1 (or the pseudogene TRBV3-2) with TRBJ1-6; the D gene is possibly TRBD1 (6 bases). Germline assignment: CDR1 LGHDT and CDR2 YNNKEL (reference sequence). Trimming left V 0 bases short and J 7 bases short, with 13 bases between. The CDR3 runs 16 residues. DNA of the CDR3: TGTGCCAGCAGCCAAGAAAGGACAGCTAGGAATTCACCCCTCCACTTT. Its protein product is CASSQERTARNSPLHF.

The V gene is TRBV4-3, the J gene TRBJ2-1; TRBD2 matches at 9 bases. Germline V CDR1 and CDR2: LGHNA, YSLEER. Trimming cost V 0 bases and J 7 bases; bases outside gene matches: 10. The CDR3 runs to 17 residues. The CDR3, as DNA: TGCGCCAGCAGCCAAGATCTTTTGCGGGGGGGCCGGAATGAGCAGTTCTTC. Translating gives CASSQDLLRGGRNEQFF.

V gene TRBV9 combines with J gene TRBJ2-7; the match to TRBD1 covers 7 bases. The CDR3 length is 14 residues. Germline CDR1 reads SGDLS; CDR2 reads YYNGEE. Trimming took 3 bases from V and 5 from J; bases not matched to a gene: 8. The CDR3 spells CASSGGDRANEQYF. The CDR3 DNA follows: TGTGCCAGCAGCGGGGGAGACAGGGCAAACGAGCAGTACTTC.

The chain joins TRBV4-2 to TRBJ1-3; D is possibly TRBD1 (5 bases). Germline V gene data show CDR1 as LGHNA and CDR2 as YNFKEQ. This CDR3 comprises 15 residues. Trimming shortened V by 1 base and J by 5 bases, and 12 bases separated the two germline ends. In DNA, the CDR3 is TGTGCCAGCAGCCAAGGGCAGGGCGTAAGAAACACCATATATTTT. This translates into CASSQGQGVRNTIYF.

The rearrangement uses TRBV15 and TRBJ1-2, with 10 positions matching TRBD1. Germline V gene lookup returns CDR1 LNHNV and CDR2 YYDKDF (reference sequence). V lost 1 base and J lost 0; bases outside the gene matches: 2. The CDR3 is 16 amino acids. The DNA of the CDR3 is TGTGCCACCAGCAGAGGGGGGACAGGGGCTAACTATGGCTACACCTTC. Residues: CATSRGGTGANYGYTF.

The chain recombines TRBV4-3 with TRBJ2-7; 9 bases line up with TRBD1. The germline CDR1 and CDR2 sequences are LGHNA and YSLEER. The length of the CDR3 is 16 residues. V was clipped by 1 base and J by 3 bases; unmatched bases: 7. CDR3 bases: TGCGCCAGCAGCCAAGGACTGGACAGGGGACTCTACGAGCAGTACTTC. This sequence encodes CASSQGLDRGLYEQYF.

This clone showed up just once. V and J are TRBV3-1 (or the pseudogene TRBV3-2) and TRBJ2-3; D possibly corresponds to TRBD1 (5 bases). Per the germline V gene, CDR1 is LGHDT and CDR2 is YNNKEL (reference sequence). This CDR3 is built from 13 residues. V was clipped by 4 bases and J by 4 bases, with 9 bases between them. The DNA of the CDR3 is TGTGCCAGCAGCCGGGGCAGGGCAGATACGCAGTATTTT. As protein: CASSRGRADTQYF.

The rearrangement uses TRBV4-3 and TRBJ2-3; no clear D. Deletions cut 1 base from V and 9 bases from J, with 11 bases between. Germline lookup yields CDR1 LGHNA and CDR2 YSLEER. The CDR3 is made up of 13 amino acids. In nucleotides, the CDR3 is TGCGCCAGCAGCCAAGGCACACTAAAGACGCAGTATTTT. Amino acid sequence: CASSQGTLKTQYF.

J is TRBJ1-2 and V is TRBV5-6; a possible D gene is TRBD1 (6 bases). In germline, CDR1 is SGHDT, CDR2 YYEEEE. With 5 bases removed from V and 3 bases from J, the gap between germline ends came to 14 bases. This CDR3 comprises 14 residues. In DNA form, the CDR3 reads TGTGCCAGCAGGATTGGACAGAGGGACTATGGCTACACCTTC. Its protein is CASRIGQRDYGYTF. The whole variable domain, remainder taken from reference TRBV5-6 and TRBJ1-2, is DAGVTQSPTHLIKTRGQQVTLRCSPKSGHDTVSWYQQALGQGPQFIFQYYEEEERQRGNFPDRFSGHQFPNYSSELNVNALLLGDSALYLCASRIGQRDYGYTFGSGTRLTVV.

The rearrangement uses TRBV5-6 and TRBJ1-3; TRBD1 agrees at 7 bases. With 8 bases clipped from V and 3 bases from J, the junction kept 8 bases outside the gene matches. The CDR3 loop spans 14 amino acids. The germline CDR1 and CDR2 sequences are SGHDT and YYEEEE. The CDR3 DNA follows: TGTGCCAGTTCTTACAGGGGCAGTGGAAACACCATATATTTT. Its translation is CASSYRGSGNTIYF. Using reference TRBV5-6 and TRBJ1-3 for the parts outside the CDR3, the full variable domain is DAGVTQSPTHLIKTRGQQVTLRCSPKSGHDTVSWYQQALGQGPQFIFQYYEEEERQRGNFPDRFSGHQFPNYSSELNVNALLLGDSALYLCASSYRGSGNTIYFGEGSWLTVV.

This chain joins TRBV12-3 or TRBV12-4 and TRBJ1-1; weak D call: TRBD1 (5 bases). The V and J ends lost 6 bases and 3 bases respectively, with 8 bases between them. This CDR3 spans 12 amino acids. In nucleotides, the CDR3 is TGTGCCAGCAGGCCCAGGGACACTGAAGCTTTCTTT. Translated, it gives CASRPRDTEAFF.

This clone was picked up one time. The chain carries TRBV30 and TRBJ1-4; D might be TRBD1 (6 bases). The CDR3 is made up of 20 amino acids. V was shortened by 1 base and J by 3 bases, with 27 bases between the two germline ends. Per germline, CDR1 GTSNPN and CDR2 SVGIG (reference sequence). CDR3 amino acids: CAWSALQTGRRFSPNEKLFF. DNA for the CDR3: TGTGCCTGGAGTGCCCTACAGACAGGAAGAAGATTCTCACCTAATGAAAAACTGTTTTTT.

V is TRBV4-2 and J is TRBJ1-2, with D possibly TRBD1 on 6 matching bases. V lost 1 base, J lost 7 bases, and 13 bases lay in between. The CDR3 spans 14 residues. The germline CDR1 and CDR2 sequences are LGHNA and YNFKEQ. The CDR3 here is CASSQASGEGGYTF. The CDR3 DNA reads TGTGCCAGCAGCCAAGCCTCAGGGGAAGGTGGCTACACCTTC.

This clone was recorded only once. The chain recombines TRBV7-3 with TRBJ2-1, with 9 bases identical to TRBD2. Germline-derived CDR1 and CDR2 are SGHTA and FQGTGA. The junction had 6 bases not matched to a gene; V was cut back by 5 bases and J by 4 bases. This CDR3 has 15 residues. The CDR3 DNA sequence: TGTGCCAGCAGCGCGACTAGCGGAATGTACAATGAGCAGTTCTTC. Residues: CASSATSGMYNEQFF.

The rearrangement joins TRBV9 to TRBJ1-4; 7 positions agree with TRBD1. In germline, CDR1 is SGDLS, CDR2 YYNGEE. Losses at the gene ends were 3 bases for V and 8 bases for J; bases not matched to a gene: 4. CDR3 length: 13 residues. The CDR3 DNA sequence: TGTGCCAGCAGCGGTGAACAGGGGGAAAAACTGTTTTTT. It is translated as CASSGEQGEKLFF. Filled out from reference TRBV9 and TRBJ1-4, the complete variable domain reads DSGVTQTPKHLITATGQRVTLRCSPRSGDLSVYWYQQSLDQGLQFLIQYYNGEERAKGNILERFSAQQFPDLHSELNLSSLELGDSALYFCASSGEQGEKLFFGSGTQLSVL.

V and J are TRBV3-1 (or the pseudogene TRBV3-2) and TRBJ2-7, with 11 bases identical to TRBD2. The CDR3 spans 18 residues. Germline lookup yields CDR1 LGHDT and CDR2 YNNKEL (reference sequence). Trimming at V came to 2 bases and at J to 5 bases, leaving 14 bases not matched to a gene. CDR3 sequence reads: CASSQTRGATSGSHEQYF. The CDR3, as DNA: TGTGCCAGCAGCCAAACCCGGGGGGCAACTAGCGGGAGCCACGAGCAGTACTTC.

The CDR3 loop is CASAPGGSRTEAFF. The CDR3 region has the DNA TGTGCCAGCGCCCCGGGGGGCAGTCGTACTGAAGCTTTCTTT. The chain couples TRBV11-3 to TRBJ1-1; possibly TRBD1 for D (6 bases). The CDR3 loop spans 14 amino acids. V was clipped by 8 bases and J by 5 bases, with 18 bases between them. Germline-derived CDR1 and CDR2 are SGHNT and YENEEA.

This chain links TRBV11-3 with TRBJ2-2, with 7 bases identical to TRBD2. The V gene's germline CDR1 is SGHNT and CDR2 YENEEA. Unmatched junction bases numbered 4, after V lost 1 base and J lost 2 bases. This CDR3 region has 16 residues. Written as DNA, the CDR3 is TGTGCCAGCAGCTTAGGGGGGGGACCTAACACCGGGGAGCTGTTTTTT. It codes for CASSLGGGPNTGELFF.

The J gene is TRBJ2-7, the V gene TRBV5-1; 7 nucleotides line up with TRBD1. The CDR3 runs 14 residues. Looked up from germline, CDR1 is SGHRS and CDR2 is YFSETQ. With V trimmed by 8 bases and J by 0 bases, 8 bases remained unmatched. The CDR3 loop reads CASLGTVNSYEQYF. The CDR3 coding sequence is TGCGCCAGTTTGGGGACAGTGAACTCCTACGAGCAGTACTTC.

This clone occurred once. The chain joins TRBV3-1 (or the pseudogene TRBV3-2) to TRBJ2-7, with D possibly matching TRBD1 (5 bases). Germline loops: CDR1 LGHDT, CDR2 YNNKEL (reference sequence). CDR3 length: 13 residues. Trimming took 2 bases from V and 3 from J, leaving 8 bases between them. CDR3 region: CASSQQGGYEQYF. The CDR3 DNA sequence: TGTGCCAGCAGCCAACAGGGCGGCTACGAGCAGTACTTC.

The chain has TRBV7-2 and TRBJ2-1; 8 bases align to TRBD1. The CDR3 is 15 amino acids. CDR1 is SGHTA and CDR2 is FQGNSA in the germline V gene. J lost 8 bases, V lost 5 bases, and 11 bases had no gene match. CDR3 sequence reads: CASSLPRDRSDEQFF. CDR3 nucleotides: TGTGCCAGCAGCCTACCCCGGGACAGGTCCGATGAGCAGTTCTTC.